This passage covers 8 T cell receptor beta chains from one sample sequenced in a study of OX40 agonist ivuxolimab in advanced cancers. Sequencing was performed with immunoSEQ multiplex PCR; in TCRdb, only in-frame clones are kept and a portion is missing. The data hold 15,000 to 20,000 clones, with approximately 80% observed a single time. Material: CD4+ or CD8+ T cells sorted from blood, obtained in a trial of the OX40 agonist ivuxolimab. These receptors were obtained from an adult with an advanced solid tumor such as melanoma, head and neck, liver or kidney cancer.

The gene calls are TRBV29-1 and TRBJ1-1; D unresolved. CDR1 is SQVTM and CDR2 is ANQGSEA in the germline V gene. V was shortened by 3 bases and J by 6 bases, with 8 bases between the two germline ends. This CDR3 is built from 11 residues. The CDR3 here is CSVDLGAEAFF. Here the CDR3 DNA reads TGCAGCGTTGATTTGGGTGCTGAAGCTTTCTTT.

This rearrangement joins TRBV6-6 to TRBJ1-2; perhaps TRBD1 as D (6 bases). V gave up 2 bases and J gave up 4 bases, with 11 bases separating them. Germline V gene sequence: CDR1 MNHNY, CDR2 SVGAGI (reference sequence). The CDR3 extends over 14 amino acids. Here the CDR3 reads CASSYTRTAYGYTF. The CDR3 bases are TGTGCCAGCAGTTACACTCGGACAGCCTATGGCTACACCTTC.

This chain's CDR3 is CASSQETGAASEQETQYF. CDR3 coding DNA: TGTGCCAGCAGCCAAGAAACGGGGGCCGCTTCGGAACAAGAGACCCAGTACTTC. V and J are TRBV4-2 and TRBJ2-5; D possibly uses TRBD1 or TRBD2 (6 bases each). The V gene lost 0 bases and the J gene lost 2 bases, with 19 bases spanning the gap. The CDR3 has 18 residues. Germline V gene lookup returns CDR1 LGHNA and CDR2 YNFKEQ.

The gene calls are TRBV9 and TRBJ2-3; weak D call: TRBD2 (6 bases). Looked up from germline, CDR1 is SGDLS and CDR2 is YYNGEE. The CDR3 loop spans 15 amino acids. Deletions cut 3 bases from V and 0 bases from J, with 11 bases between. Here the CDR3 DNA reads TGTGCCAGCAGCGGAACCGGGACTAGCACAGATACGCAGTATTTT. Its translation: CASSGTGTSTDTQYF.

V gene TRBV5-6 combines with J gene TRBJ1-4; possibly TRBD1 for D (6 bases). CDR1 is SGHDT, CDR2 YYEEEE, per germline. The CDR3 runs 14 residues. Trimming took 1 base from V and 8 from J, leaving 12 bases between them. The CDR3 here is CASSLQGRAEKLFF. CDR3 DNA: TGTGCCAGCAGCTTGCAGGGGAGGGCGGAAAAACTGTTTTTT.

The J gene is TRBJ2-5, the V gene TRBV7-6, with TRBD1 as a possible D gene (5 bases). Germline CDR1 and CDR2: SGHVS and FNYEAQ. The CDR3 contains 13 residues. V lost 2 bases and J 2 bases, leaving 6 bases between the germline ends. Here the CDR3 reads CASSLRQQETQYF. The CDR3 region has the DNA TGTGCCAGCAGCTTACGACAGCAAGAGACCCAGTACTTC.

In this sample, this clone turned up a few times. The chain recombines TRBV27 with TRBJ1-1, with D uncertain. This CDR3 has 13 amino acids. CDR1 is MNHEY and CDR2 is SMNVEV in the germline V gene (reference sequence). With 4 bases removed from V and 0 bases from J, the gap between germline ends came to 6 bases. As DNA, the CDR3 is TGTGCCAGCAGTTCAGTGTTGAACACTGAAGCTTTCTTT. Translating it yields CASSSVLNTEAFF.

The chain links TRBV4-1 to TRBJ2-3; no firm D call. This CDR3 region has 11 residues. Trimming pared 2 bases from V and 6 bases from J, leaving 3 bases between. Germline V gene data show CDR1 as MGHRA and CDR2 as YSYEKL. For the CDR3, the DNA is TGCGCCAGCAGCCAAAGGGATACGCAGTATTTT. It specifies CASSQRDTQYF.